This TCR beta chain was sequenced during a study of CXCR3-negative and CXCR3-positive naive CD8 T cells. This CDR3 comprises 14 residues. The germline CDR1 and CDR2 sequences are MNHNY and SVGAGI (reference sequence). Carrying UMI labels, the TRB cDNA libraries were prepared through 5' RACE. TCRdb re-called the 5' RACE reads, yielding one record per CDR3 amino acid sequence without DNA. The table for this sample gives approximately 40,000 distinct CDR3 sequences. This clonotype was obtained from a human donor in good health. Some clones in this sample may be carry-over from other donors' samples. Specimen: memory CD8+ T cells from blood. The chain combines TRBV6-6 with TRBJ2-7; with no DNA, the TCRdb D assignment of TRBD1 cannot be verified. CDR3: CASSPKGVSYEQYF.